Listed below are T cell receptor beta chains from one sample, sequenced in a study of monozygotic twins with inflammatory bowel disease. TCRdb processed the 5' RACE reads again and assigns one entry to each CDR3 protein, with no DNA. The record lists 400,000 to 500,000 distinct CDR3 sequences, of which the ten most abundant hold 2% to 3%. The sample consisted of blood. Every receptor here comes from a human donor with ulcerative colitis or Crohn's disease, or a healthy co-twin of an affected twin (not recorded which). Each CDR3 is given with its conserved first and last residue.

CDR3,J,V
CASSLRSYRDRGTNGYTF,TRBJ1-2,TRBV28
CASSNGPTRFSPLHF,TRBJ1-6,TRBV6-1
CASSLDSIYRGPQHF,TRBJ1-5,TRBV7-2
CASSLGGLTSDSGNTIYF,TRBJ1-3,TRBV9
CSPLAGGSYNSPLHF,TRBJ1-6,TRBV20-1
CASSLMTGRSGNTIYF,TRBJ1-3,TRBV7-6
CASSESRVDTEAFF,TRBJ1-1,TRBV10-2
CASSLRGMDETQYF,TRBJ2-5,TRBV7-9
CASSQGDRGVRSNQPQHF,TRBJ1-5,TRBV3-1
CASSQDWTSGFRHSTDTQYF,TRBJ2-3,TRBV4-1
CASSEYIAGGEQFF,TRBJ2-1,TRBV6-4
CASSKVSGNILSGNTIYF,TRBJ1-3,TRBV28
CASSVAANSYEQYF,TRBJ2-7,TRBV9
CASSYVTGAGGTQYF,TRBJ2-3,TRBV6-2/TRBV6-3
CSANGSPYEQYF,TRBJ2-7,TRBV20-1
CASTTGGTGGYTF,TRBJ1-2,TRBV2
CASSGRGGLNTGELFF,TRBJ2-2,TRBV10-1
CASSFAGRPSSYEQYF,TRBJ2-7,TRBV5-1
CASSLGQGAANTEAFF,TRBJ1-1,TRBV18
CSAPLAAKRTQYF,TRBJ2-5,TRBV20-1
CASSAQGARGYTF,TRBJ1-2,TRBV5-1
CASSRDWNYGYTF,TRBJ1-2,TRBV5-5
CASSQVMARALPYNEQFF,TRBJ2-1,TRBV3-1
CASSPDRGWGEAFF,TRBJ1-1,TRBV18
CASAKGDLRDEQFF,TRBJ2-1,TRBV19
CASSYPETGREQYF,TRBJ2-7,TRBV6-2/TRBV6-3
CASASGAGPHTGELFF,TRBJ2-2,TRBV5-1
CATSRRDLGYTF,TRBJ1-2,TRBV15
CASTNSGGKAFF,TRBJ1-1,TRBV3-1
CASGVQGAGEKLFF,TRBJ1-4,TRBV6-1
CASSEQGSFVVVVF,TRBJ2-1,TRBV2
CSVEGLAGGVDSSTDTQYF,TRBJ2-3,TRBV29-1